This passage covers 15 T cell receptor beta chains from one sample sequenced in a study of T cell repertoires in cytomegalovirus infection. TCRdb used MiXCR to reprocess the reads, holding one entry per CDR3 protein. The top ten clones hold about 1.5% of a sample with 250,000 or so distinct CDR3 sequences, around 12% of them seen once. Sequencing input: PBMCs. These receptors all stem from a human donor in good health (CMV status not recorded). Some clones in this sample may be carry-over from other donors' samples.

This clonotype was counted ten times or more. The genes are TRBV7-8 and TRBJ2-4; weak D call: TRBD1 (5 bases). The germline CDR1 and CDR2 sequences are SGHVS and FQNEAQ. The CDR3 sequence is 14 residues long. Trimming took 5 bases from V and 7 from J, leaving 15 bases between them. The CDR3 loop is CASSLSRAGNIQYF. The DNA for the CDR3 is TGTGCCAGCAGCCTCAGTCGGGCAGGGAACATTCAGTACTTC.

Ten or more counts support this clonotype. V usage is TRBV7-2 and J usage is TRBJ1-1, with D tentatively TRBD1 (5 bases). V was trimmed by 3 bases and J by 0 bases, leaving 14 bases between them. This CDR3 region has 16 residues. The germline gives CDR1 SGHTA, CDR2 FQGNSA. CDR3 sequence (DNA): TGTGCCAGCAGCTTGGGACCCAGAGGCATGAACACTGAAGCTTTCTTT. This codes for CASSLGPRGMNTEAFF.

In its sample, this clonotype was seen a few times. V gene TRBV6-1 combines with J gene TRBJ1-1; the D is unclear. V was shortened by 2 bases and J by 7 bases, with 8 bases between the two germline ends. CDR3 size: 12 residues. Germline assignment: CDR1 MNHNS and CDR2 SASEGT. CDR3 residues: CASSENGNEAFF. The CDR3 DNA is TGTGCCAGCAGTGAAAACGGGAATGAAGCTTTCTTT.

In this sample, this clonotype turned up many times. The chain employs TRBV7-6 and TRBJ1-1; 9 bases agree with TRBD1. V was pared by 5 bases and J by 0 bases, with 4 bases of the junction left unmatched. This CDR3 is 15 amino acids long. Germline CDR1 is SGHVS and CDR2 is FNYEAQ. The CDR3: CASSPRTGVNTEAFF. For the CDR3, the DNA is TGTGCCAGCAGCCCGCGGACAGGGGTGAACACTGAAGCTTTCTTT. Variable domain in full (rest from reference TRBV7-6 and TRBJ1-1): GAGVSQSPRYKVTKRGQDVALRCDPISGHVSLYWYRQALGQGPEFLTYFNYEAQQDKSGLPNDRFSAERPEGSISTLTIQRTEQRDSAMYRCASSPRTGVNTEAFFGQGTRLTVV.

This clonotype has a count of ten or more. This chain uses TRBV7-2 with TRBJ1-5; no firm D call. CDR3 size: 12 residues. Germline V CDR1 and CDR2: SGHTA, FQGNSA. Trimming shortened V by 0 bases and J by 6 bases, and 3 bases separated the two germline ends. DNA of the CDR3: TGTGCCAGCAGCTTAGCCAGTCAGCCCCAGCATTTT. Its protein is CASSLASQPQHF.

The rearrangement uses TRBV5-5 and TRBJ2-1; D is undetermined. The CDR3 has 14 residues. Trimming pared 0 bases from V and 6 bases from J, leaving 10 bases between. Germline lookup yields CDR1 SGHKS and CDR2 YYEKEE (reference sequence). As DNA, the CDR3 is TGTGCCAGCAGCTTGGGGCAGGTCCTCAATGAGCAGTTCTTC. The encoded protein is CASSLGQVLNEQFF.

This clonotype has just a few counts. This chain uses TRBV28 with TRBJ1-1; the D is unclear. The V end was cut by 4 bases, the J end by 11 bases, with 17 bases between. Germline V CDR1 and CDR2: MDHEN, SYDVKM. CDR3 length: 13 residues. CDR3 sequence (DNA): TGTGCCAGCAGTTCCCCGAGCCCCCAAATGGCTTTCTTT. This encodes CASSSPSPQMAFF. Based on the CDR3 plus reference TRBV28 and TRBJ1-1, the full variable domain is DVKVTQSSRYLVKRTGEKVFLECVQDMDHENMFWYRQDPGLGLRLIYFSYDVKMKEKGDIPEGYSVSREKKERFSLILESASTNQTSMYLCASSSPSPQMAFFGQGTRLTVV.

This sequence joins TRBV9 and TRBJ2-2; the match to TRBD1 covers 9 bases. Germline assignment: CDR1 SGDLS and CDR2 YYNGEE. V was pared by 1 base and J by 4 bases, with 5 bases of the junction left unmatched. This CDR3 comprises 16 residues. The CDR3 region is CASSVQTGGSTGELFF. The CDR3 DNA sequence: TGTGCCAGCAGCGTACAGACAGGGGGTTCCACCGGGGAGCTGTTTTTT.

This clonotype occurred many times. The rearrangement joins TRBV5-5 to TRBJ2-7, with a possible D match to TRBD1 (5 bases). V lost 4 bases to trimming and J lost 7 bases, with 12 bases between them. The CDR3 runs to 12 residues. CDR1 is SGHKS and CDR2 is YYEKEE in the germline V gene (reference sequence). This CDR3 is CASSGAGWEQYF. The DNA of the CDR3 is TGTGCCAGCAGCGGGGCCGGGTGGGAGCAGTACTTC.

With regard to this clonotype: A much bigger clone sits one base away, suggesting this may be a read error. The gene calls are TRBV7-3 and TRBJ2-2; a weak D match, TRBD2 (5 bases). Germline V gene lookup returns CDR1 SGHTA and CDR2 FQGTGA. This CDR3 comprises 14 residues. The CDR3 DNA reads TGTGCCAGCAGCTTGCTGGCGAACACCGGGGAGCTGTCTTTT. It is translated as CASSLLANTGELSF. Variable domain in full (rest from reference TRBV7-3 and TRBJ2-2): GAGVSQTPSNKVTEKGKYVELRCDPISGHTALYWYRQSLGQGPEFLIYFQGTGAADDSGLPNDRFFAVRPEGSVSTLKIQRTERGDSAVYLCASSLLANTGELSFGEGSRLTVL.

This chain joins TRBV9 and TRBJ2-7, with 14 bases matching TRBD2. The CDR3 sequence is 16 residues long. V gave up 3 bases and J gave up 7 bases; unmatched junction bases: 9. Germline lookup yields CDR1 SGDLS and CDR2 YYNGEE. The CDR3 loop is CASSAGTSGSLREQYF. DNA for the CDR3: TGTGCCAGCAGCGCCGGGACTAGCGGGAGTCTGCGGGAGCAGTACTTC.

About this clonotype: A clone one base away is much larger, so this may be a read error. CDR3 DNA: TGTTCCAGCAGTGAAATTGGTGGTCTCAATCAGCCCCAGCATTTT. Protein product: CSSSEIGGLNQPQHF. The rearrangement uses TRBV6-1 and TRBJ1-5; D unclear. The germline CDR1 and CDR2 sequences are MNHNS and SASEGT. The CDR3 spans 15 residues.

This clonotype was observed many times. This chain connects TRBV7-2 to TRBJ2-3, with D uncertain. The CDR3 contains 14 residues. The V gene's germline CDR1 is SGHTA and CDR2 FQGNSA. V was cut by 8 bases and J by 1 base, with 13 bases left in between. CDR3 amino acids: CASFRVGRTDTQYF. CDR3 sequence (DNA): TGTGCCAGCTTCCGGGTAGGGCGCACAGATACGCAGTATTTT.

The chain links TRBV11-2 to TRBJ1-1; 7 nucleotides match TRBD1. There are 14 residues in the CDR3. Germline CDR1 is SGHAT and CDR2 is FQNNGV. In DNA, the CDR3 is TGTGCTTCCATTTCAGGGGGGGCGAACACTGAAGCTTTCTTT. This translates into CASISGGANTEAFF.

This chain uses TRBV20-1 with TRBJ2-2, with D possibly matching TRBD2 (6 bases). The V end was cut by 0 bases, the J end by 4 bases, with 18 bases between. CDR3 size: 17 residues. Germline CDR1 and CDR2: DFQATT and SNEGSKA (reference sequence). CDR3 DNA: TGCAGTGCTAGAGATAGTCCCGTCCGGGAGCCCACCGGGGAGCTGTTTTTT. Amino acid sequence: CSARDSPVREPTGELFF.